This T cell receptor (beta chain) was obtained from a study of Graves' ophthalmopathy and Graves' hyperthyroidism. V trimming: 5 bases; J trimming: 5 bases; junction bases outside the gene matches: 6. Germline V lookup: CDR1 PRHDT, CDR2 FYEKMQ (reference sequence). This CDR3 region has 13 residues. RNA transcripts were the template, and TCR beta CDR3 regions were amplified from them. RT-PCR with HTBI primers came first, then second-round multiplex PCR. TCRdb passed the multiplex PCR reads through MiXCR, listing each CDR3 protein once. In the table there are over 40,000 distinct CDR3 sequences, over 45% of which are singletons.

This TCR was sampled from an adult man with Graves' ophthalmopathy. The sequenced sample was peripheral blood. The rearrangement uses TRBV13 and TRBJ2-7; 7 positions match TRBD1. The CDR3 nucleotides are TGTGCCAGCAGCAGGGACAGCCAAGACGAGCAGTACTTC. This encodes CASSRDSQDEQYF.